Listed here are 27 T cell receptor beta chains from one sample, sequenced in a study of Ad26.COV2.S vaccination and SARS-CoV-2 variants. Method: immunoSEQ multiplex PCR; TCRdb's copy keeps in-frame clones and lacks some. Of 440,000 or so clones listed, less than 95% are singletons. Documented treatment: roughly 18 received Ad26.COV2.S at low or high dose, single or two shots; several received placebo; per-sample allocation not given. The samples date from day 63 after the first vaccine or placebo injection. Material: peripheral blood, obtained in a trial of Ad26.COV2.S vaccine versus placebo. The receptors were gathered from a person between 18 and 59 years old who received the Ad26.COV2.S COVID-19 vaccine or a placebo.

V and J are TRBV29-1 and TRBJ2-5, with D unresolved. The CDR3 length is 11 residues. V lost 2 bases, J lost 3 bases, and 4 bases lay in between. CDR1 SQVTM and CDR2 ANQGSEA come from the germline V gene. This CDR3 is CSVESEETQYF. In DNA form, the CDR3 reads TGCAGCGTTGAATCGGAAGAGACCCAGTACTTC. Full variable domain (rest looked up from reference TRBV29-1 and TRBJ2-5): SAVISQKPSRDICQRGTSLTIQCQVDSQVTMMFWYRQQPGQSLTLIATANQGSEATYESGFVIDKFPISRPNLTFSTLTVSNMSPEDSSIYLCSVESEETQYFGPGTRLLVL.

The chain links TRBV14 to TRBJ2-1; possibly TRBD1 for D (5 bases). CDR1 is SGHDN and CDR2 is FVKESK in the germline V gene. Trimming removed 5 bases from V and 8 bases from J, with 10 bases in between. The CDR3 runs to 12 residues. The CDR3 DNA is TGTGCCAGCAGCTACGTAGGGGATGAGCAGTTCTTC. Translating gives CASSYVGDEQFF.

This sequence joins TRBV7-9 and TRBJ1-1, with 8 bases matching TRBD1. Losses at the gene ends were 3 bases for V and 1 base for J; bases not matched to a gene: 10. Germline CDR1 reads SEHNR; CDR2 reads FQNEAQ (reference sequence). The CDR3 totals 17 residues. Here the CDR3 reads CASSFFDRGLANTEAFF. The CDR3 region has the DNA TGTGCCAGCAGCTTCTTCGACAGGGGTTTAGCGAACACTGAAGCTTTCTTT. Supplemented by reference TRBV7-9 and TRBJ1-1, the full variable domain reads DTGVSQNPRHKITKRGQNVTFRCDPISEHNRLYWYRQTLGQGPEFLTYFQNEAQLEKSRLLSDRFSAERPKGSFSTLEIQRTEQGDSAMYLCASSFFDRGLANTEAFFGQGTRLTVV.

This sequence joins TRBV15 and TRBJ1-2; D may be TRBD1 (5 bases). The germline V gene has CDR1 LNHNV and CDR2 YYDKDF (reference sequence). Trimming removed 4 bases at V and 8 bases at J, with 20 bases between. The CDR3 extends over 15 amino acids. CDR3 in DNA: TGTGCCACCAGCACCGGGAGGTTAGGGGCAGAGGGCTACACCTTC. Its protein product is CATSTGRLGAEGYTF.

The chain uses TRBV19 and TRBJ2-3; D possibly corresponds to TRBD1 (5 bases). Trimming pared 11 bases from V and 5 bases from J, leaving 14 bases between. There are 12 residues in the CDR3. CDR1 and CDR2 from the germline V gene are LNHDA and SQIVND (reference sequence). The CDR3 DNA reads TGTGCCTCCAGGGTTTCGGGAGATACGCAGTATTTT. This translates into CASRVSGDTQYF. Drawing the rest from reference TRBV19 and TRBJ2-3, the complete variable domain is DGGITQSPKYLFRKEGQNVTLSCEQNLNHDAMYWYRQDPGQGLRLIYYSQIVNDFQKGDIAEGYSVSREKKESFPLTVTSAQKNPTAFYLCASRVSGDTQYFGPGTRLTVL.

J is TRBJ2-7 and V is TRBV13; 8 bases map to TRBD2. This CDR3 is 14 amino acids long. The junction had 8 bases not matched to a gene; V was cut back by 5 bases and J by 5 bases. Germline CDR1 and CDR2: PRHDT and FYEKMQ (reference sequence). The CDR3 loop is CASSPWTSPHEQYF. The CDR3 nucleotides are TGTGCCAGCAGCCCCTGGACTAGCCCGCACGAGCAGTACTTC.

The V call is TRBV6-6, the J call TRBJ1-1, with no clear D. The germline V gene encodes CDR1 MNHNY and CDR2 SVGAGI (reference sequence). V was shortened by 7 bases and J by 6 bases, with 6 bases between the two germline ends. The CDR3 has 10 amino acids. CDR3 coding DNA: TGTGCCAGCATGACTGCTGAAGCTTTCTTT. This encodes CASMTAEAFF.

The CDR3 loop reads CASSPLGRGQETQYF. CDR3 sequence (DNA): TGTGCCAGCTCACCACTAGGGAGAGGGCAAGAGACCCAGTACTTC. This chain connects TRBV18 to TRBJ2-5, with D possibly TRBD2 on 5 matching bases. Trimming removed 1 base from V and 2 bases from J, with 11 bases in between. The germline V gene has CDR1 KGHSH and CDR2 LQKENI. This CDR3 has 15 residues.

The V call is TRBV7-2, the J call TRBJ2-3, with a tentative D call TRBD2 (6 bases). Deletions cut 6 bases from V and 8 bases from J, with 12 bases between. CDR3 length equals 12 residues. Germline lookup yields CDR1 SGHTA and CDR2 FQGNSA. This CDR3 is CASSTAGGTQYF. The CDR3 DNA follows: TGTGCCAGCAGTACAGCCGGGGGTACGCAGTATTTT.

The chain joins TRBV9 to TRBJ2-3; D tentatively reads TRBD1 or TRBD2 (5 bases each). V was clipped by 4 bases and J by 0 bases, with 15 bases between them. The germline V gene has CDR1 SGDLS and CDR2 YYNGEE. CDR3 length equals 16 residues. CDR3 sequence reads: CASSPRSGGSTDTQYF. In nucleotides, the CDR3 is TGTGCCAGCAGCCCAAGGAGTGGGGGAAGCACAGATACGCAGTATTTT.

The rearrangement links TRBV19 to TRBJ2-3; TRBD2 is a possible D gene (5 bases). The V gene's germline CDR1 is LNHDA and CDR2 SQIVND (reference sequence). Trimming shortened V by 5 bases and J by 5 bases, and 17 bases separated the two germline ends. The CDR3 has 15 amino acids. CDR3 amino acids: CASSRPGQRGDTQYF. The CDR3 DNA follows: TGTGCCAGTAGTCGGCCCGGCCAACGGGGAGATACGCAGTATTTT.

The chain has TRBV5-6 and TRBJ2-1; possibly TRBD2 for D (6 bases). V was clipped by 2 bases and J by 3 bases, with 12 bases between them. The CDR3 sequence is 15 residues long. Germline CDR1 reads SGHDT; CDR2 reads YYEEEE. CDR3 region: CASSFRDSFYNEQFF. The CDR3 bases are TGTGCCAGCAGCTTCCGGGACTCGTTCTACAATGAGCAGTTCTTC.

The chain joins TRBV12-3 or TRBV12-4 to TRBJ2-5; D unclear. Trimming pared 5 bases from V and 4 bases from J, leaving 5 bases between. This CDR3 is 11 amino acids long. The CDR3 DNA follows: TGTGCCAGCAGTCTCGTAGAGACCCAGTACTTC. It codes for CASSLVETQYF.

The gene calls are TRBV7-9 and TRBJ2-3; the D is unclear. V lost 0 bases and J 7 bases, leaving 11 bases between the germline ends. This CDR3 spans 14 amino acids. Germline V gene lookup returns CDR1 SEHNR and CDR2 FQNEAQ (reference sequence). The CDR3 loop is CASSLAEPPNTQYF. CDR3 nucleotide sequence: TGTGCCAGCAGCTTAGCGGAGCCCCCTAATACGCAGTATTTT.

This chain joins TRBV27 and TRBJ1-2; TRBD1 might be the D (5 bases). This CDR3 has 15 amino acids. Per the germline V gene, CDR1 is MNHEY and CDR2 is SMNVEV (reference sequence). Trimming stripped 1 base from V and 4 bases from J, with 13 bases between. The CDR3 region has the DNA TGTGCCAGCAGTTTATATTCAGGGCGCGCCTATGGCTACACCTTC. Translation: CASSLYSGRAYGYTF.

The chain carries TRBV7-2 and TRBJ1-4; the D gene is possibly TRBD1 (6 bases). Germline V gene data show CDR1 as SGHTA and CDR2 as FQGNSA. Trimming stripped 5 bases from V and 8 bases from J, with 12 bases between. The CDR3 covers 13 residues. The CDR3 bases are TGTGCCAGCAGCCCATGGGGGGGCGAAAAACTGTTTTTT. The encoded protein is CASSPWGGEKLFF.

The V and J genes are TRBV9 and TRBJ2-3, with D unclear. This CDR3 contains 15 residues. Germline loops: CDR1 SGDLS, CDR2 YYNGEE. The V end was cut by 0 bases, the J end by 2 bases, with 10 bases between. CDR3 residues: CASSVDGENTDTQYF. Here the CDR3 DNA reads TGTGCCAGCAGCGTAGATGGGGAAAACACAGATACGCAGTATTTT.

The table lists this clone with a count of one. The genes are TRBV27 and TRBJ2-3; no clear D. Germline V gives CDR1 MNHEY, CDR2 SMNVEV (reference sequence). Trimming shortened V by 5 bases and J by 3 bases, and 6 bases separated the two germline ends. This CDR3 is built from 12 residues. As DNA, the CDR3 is TGTGCCAGCAGTCACCGTACAGATACGCAGTATTTT. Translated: CASSHRTDTQYF.

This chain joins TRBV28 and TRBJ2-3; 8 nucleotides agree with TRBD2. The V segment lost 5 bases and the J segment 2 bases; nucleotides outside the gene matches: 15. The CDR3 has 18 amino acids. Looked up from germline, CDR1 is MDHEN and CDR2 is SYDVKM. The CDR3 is CASSLAKGLALLTDTQYF. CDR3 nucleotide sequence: TGTGCCAGCAGTCTAGCCAAAGGACTAGCCCTCCTCACAGATACGCAGTATTTT.

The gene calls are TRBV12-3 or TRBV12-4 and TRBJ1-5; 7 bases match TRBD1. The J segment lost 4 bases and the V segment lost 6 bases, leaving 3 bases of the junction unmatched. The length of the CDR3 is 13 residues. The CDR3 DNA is TGTGCCAGCAGGTTGACAGGGAATCAGCCCCAGCATTTT. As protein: CASRLTGNQPQHF.

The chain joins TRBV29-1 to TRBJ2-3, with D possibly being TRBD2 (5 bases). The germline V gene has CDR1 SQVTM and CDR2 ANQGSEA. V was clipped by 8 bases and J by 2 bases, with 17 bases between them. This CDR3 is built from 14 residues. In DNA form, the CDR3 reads TGCAGCACACAGCGGTCTACTTTCACAGATACGCAGTATTTT. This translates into CSTQRSTFTDTQYF.

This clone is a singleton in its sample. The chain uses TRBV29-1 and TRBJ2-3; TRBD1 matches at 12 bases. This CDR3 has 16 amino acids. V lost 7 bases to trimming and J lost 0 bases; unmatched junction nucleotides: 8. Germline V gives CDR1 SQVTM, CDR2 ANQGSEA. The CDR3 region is CSARDRGPTSTDTQYF. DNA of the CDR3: TGCAGCGCCCGGGACAGGGGGCCGACGAGCACAGATACGCAGTATTTT.

The CDR3 loop is CASSPFGVRNTEAFF. The CDR3 coding sequence is TGTGCCAGCAGCCCCTTCGGGGTGAGGAACACTGAAGCTTTCTTT. This chain joins TRBV6-2 or TRBV6-3 and TRBJ1-1; D is ambiguous. Germline V gene data show CDR1 as MNHEY and CDR2 as SVGEGT. CDR3 length: 15 amino acids. The V and J ends lost 6 bases and 1 base respectively, with 15 bases between them.

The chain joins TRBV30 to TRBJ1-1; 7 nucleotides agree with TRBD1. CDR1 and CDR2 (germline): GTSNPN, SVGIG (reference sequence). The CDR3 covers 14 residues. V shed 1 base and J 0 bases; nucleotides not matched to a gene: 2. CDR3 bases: TGTGCCTGGAGTGCCGGGACAGTGAACACTGAAGCTTTCTTT. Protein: CAWSAGTVNTEAFF. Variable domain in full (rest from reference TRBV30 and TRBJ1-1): SQTIHQWPATLVQPVGSPLSLECTVEGTSNPNLYWYRQAAGRGLQLLFYSVGIGQISSEVPQNLSASRPQDRQFILSSKKLLLSDSGFYLCAWSAGTVNTEAFFGQGTRLTVV.

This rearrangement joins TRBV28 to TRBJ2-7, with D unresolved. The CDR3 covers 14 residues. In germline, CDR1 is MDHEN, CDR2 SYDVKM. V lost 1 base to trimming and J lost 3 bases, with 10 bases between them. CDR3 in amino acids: CASSLLAVRYEQYF. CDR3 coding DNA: TGTGCCAGCAGTTTATTGGCAGTCCGCTACGAGCAGTACTTC.

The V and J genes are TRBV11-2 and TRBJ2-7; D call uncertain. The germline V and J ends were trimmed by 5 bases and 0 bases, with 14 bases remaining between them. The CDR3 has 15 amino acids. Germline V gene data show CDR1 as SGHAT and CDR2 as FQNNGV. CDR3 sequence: CASSAGRVPSYEQYF. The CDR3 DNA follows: TGTGCCAGCAGCGCAGGACGGGTCCCCTCCTACGAGCAGTACTTC.

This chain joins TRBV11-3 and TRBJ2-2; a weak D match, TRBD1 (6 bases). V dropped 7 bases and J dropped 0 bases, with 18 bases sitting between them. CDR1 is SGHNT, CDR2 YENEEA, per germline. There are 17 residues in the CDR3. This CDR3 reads CASMTGHRLANTGELFF. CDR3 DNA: TGTGCCAGCATGACGGGACATCGCCTCGCGAACACCGGGGAGCTGTTTTTT.